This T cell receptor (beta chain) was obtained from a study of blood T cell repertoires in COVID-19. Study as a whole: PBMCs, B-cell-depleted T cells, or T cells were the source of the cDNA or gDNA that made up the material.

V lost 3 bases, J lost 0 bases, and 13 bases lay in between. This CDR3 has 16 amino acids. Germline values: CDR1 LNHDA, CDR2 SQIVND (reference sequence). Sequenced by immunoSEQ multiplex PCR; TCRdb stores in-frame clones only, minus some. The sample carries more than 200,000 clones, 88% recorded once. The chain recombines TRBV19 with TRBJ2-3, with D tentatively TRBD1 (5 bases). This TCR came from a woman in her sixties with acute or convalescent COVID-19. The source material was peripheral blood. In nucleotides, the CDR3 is TGTGCCAGTAGTATGGCAGGGCCCGGCAGCACAGATACGCAGTATTTT. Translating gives CASSMAGPGSTDTQYF.